This is a list of T cell receptor beta chains from one sample in a study of blood T cell repertoires in COVID-19. The assay was immunoSEQ multiplex PCR, and TCRdb's table has in-frame clones only and misses some. This table has 95,000 to 150,000 clones, almost 90% appearing once. The specimen sequenced was peripheral blood. The receptors shown here come from a woman in her sixties or seventies with COVID-19, enrolled during active disease. Both conserved end residues are part of each CDR3. A D gene is named only where the DNA matches it firmly. A row's size may be missing; if present it is once, few, many or a size class.

v_call	j_call	clone_size	d_call	cdr3_nt	cdr3_aa
TRBV9	TRBJ1-3	.	TRBD1	TGTGCCAGCAGCTCCCCGGGACAGGGGGCGAGAGGAAACACCATATATTTT	CASSSPGQGARGNTIYF
TRBV18	TRBJ1-1	.	TRBD1	TGTGCCAGCTCACTAGGGACAGGGGGCGTATTGAAGACTGAAGCTTTCTTT	CASSLGTGGVLKTEAFF
TRBV6-6	TRBJ1-1	.	.	TGTGCCAGCAGTTACTCGAAAGGAGTGAACACTGAAGCTTTCTTT	CASSYSKGVNTEAFF
TRBV10-3	TRBJ2-7	.	.	TGTGCCATTGGGGGCCCGAGACAGACCTACGAGCAGTACTTC	CAIGGPRQTYEQYF
TRBV4-2	TRBJ2-1	.	TRBD1	TGTGCCAGCAGCCAAGATGGGACAGTTTACAATGAGCAGTTCTTC	CASSQDGTVYNEQFF
TRBV5-4	TRBJ2-1	.	.	TGTGCCAGCAGCTTTCAGGGGAGTATAACCTACAATGAGCAGTTCTTC	CASSFQGSITYNEQFF
TRBV19	TRBJ1-3	.	.	TGTGCCAGTAGGAAGGGGTCGGAAAGAAACACCATATATTTT	CASRKGSERNTIYF
TRBV28	TRBJ1-2	.	.	TGTGCCAGCCAACAGGGTGCATCGGGCTATGGCTACACCTTC	CASQQGASGYGYTF
TRBV30	TRBJ1-2	.	.	TGTGCCTGGAGTGTAGAGAGAGGGAACTATGGCTACACCTTC	CAWSVERGNYGYTF
TRBV18	TRBJ2-3	few	TRBD2	TGTGCCAGCTCACCCTCGGGACTAGCGGGGGGCAACACAGATACGCAGTATTTT	CASSPSGLAGGNTDTQYF
TRBV2	TRBJ1-5	.	TRBD1	TGTGCCAGCAGTGAGCCGGGCAGGGGGCGAAATCAGCCCCAGCATTTT	CASSEPGRGRNQPQHF
TRBV7-3	TRBJ1-1	.	.	TGTGCCAGCAGCTTTGCCGCAAGGGGCAAAACTGAAGCTTTCTTT	CASSFAARGKTEAFF
TRBV6-2/TRBV6-3	TRBJ2-1	.	.	TGTGCCAGCAGCCGCACCCGGGGGTCCCCCTACAATGAGCAGTTCTTC	CASSRTRGSPYNEQFF
TRBV7-2	TRBJ2-1	.	TRBD1	TGTGCCAGCAGCCACCGGGACAGGGAACACAATGAGCAGTTCTTC	CASSHRDREHNEQFF